The sample holds many counts of the clone carrying this TCR beta chain. This CDR3 comprises 14 residues. V lost 8 bases to trimming and J lost 1 base, with 14 bases between them. CDR1 is MNHNS, CDR2 SASEGT, per germline. In TCRdb, the 5' RACE reads were re-called with MiXCR into one record per CDR3 protein. The sample consists of 20,000 to 30,000 distinct CDR3 sequences, 4.5% to 7% of them appearing once. The data originate from a study of early T cells in non-severe SARS-CoV-2 infection. V gene TRBV6-1 combines with J gene TRBJ1-1, with TRBD1 as a possible D gene (5 bases). The sequence came from an adult who was a healthcare worker with PCR-confirmed SARS-CoV-2 infection or an uninfected control (not recorded which). The sequencing input was whole blood. The CDR3, as DNA: TGTGCCAGCCGGGGGACCTTACCGAACACTGAAGCTTTCTTT. Its translation: CASRGTLPNTEAFF.